These 5 T cell receptor beta chains originate from one sample sequenced in a study of metastatic and nonmetastatic thyroid tumors. MiXCR re-clonotyped the PCR reads for TCRdb. Of 25,000 to 35,000 clones detected, 16% appear once; the ten largest clones hold approximately 4.4%. Prior to thyroid surgery, none of the patients had received any treatment. The sequenced sample was blood. The receptors derive from a female donor with papillary thyroid cancer or a benign thyroid nodule (not recorded which). Some clones in this sample may be carry-over from other donors' samples.

Many counts were recorded for this clone. The chain employs TRBV6-1 and TRBJ2-3, with no clear D. V was trimmed by 5 bases and J by 2 bases, leaving 2 bases between them. Germline loops: CDR1 MNHNS, CDR2 SASEGT. The CDR3 length is 11 residues. Here the CDR3 reads CASSNTDTQYF. The CDR3 region has the DNA TGTGCCAGCAGTAACACAGATACGCAGTATTTT.

This clone showed up many times. The chain is built from TRBV28 and TRBJ2-7, with a weak D call TRBD2 (5 bases). The end of the DNA fits TRBJ2-5 better, so the J call may be wrong. The CDR3 spans 13 residues. Per germline, CDR1 MDHEN and CDR2 SYDVKM. Written as DNA, the CDR3 is TGTGCCAGCAGTTTCTCTCCGGCGGGGACCCAGTACTTC. This sequence encodes CASSFSPAGTQYF.

In this sample, this clone turned up many times. J is TRBJ2-3 and V is TRBV24-1, with D perhaps given as TRBD1 or TRBD2 (5 bases each). The germline V gene encodes CDR1 KGHDR and CDR2 SFDVKD. Deletions cut 3 bases from V and 0 bases from J, with 12 bases between. The CDR3 consists of 16 residues. CDR3 sequence reads: CATSDVGERSTDTQYF. CDR3 sequence (DNA): TGTGCCACCAGTGATGTGGGGGAGAGGAGCACAGATACGCAGTATTTT.

This chain links TRBV6-9 with TRBJ2-1, with 7 bases aligning to TRBD2. This CDR3 comprises 15 residues. CDR1 is MNHGY, CDR2 SVAAGI, per germline. V lost 4 bases and J lost 2; bases outside the gene matches: 5. The CDR3 nucleotides are TGTGCCAGCAGTTTTCGACTAGCTACCTACAATGAGCAGTTCTTC. The encoded protein is CASSFRLATYNEQFF.

The sample holds many counts of this clone. The V and J genes are TRBV2 and TRBJ2-1; 7 bases match TRBD2. The CDR3 has 14 amino acids. After removal of 4 bases from V and 3 bases from J, the junction contained 3 bases not matched to a gene. The germline gives CDR1 SNHLY, CDR2 FYNNEI. This CDR3 is CASSGGEGYNEQFF. CDR3 DNA sequence: TGTGCCAGCAGTGGTGGGGAGGGCTACAATGAGCAGTTCTTC. The whole variable domain, remainder taken from reference TRBV2 and TRBJ2-1, is EPEVTQTPSHQVTQMGQEVILRCVPISNHLYFYWYRQILGQKVEFLVSFYNNEISEKSEIFDDQFSVERPDGSNFTLKIRSTKLEDSAMYFCASSGGEGYNEQFFGPGTRLTVL.